This entry features one T cell receptor beta chain sequence. This specimen includes other DNA sequences encoding the same CDR3. Trimming took off 1 base at V and 0 bases at J, with 9 bases between the two ends. Germline assignment: CDR1 MNHNS and CDR2 SASEGT. The length of the CDR3 is 15 residues. The entry originates in a study of cytomegalovirus exposure and HLA in healthy donors. Amplification used 60 Vbeta primers and 13 Jbeta primers. Sequencing used immunoSEQ multiplex PCR; TCRdb keeps in-frame clones, though not all of them. The sample includes hundreds of thousands of clones, about 75% of them seen just once.

The sequence was obtained from a male donor in good health and CMV-seronegative. Sequencing input: PBMCs. J is TRBJ1-2 and V is TRBV6-1; D ambiguous. This CDR3 reads CASSEGAGSNYGYTF. The CDR3 DNA follows: TGTGCCAGCAGTGAAGGGGCCGGATCTAACTATGGCTACACCTTC.